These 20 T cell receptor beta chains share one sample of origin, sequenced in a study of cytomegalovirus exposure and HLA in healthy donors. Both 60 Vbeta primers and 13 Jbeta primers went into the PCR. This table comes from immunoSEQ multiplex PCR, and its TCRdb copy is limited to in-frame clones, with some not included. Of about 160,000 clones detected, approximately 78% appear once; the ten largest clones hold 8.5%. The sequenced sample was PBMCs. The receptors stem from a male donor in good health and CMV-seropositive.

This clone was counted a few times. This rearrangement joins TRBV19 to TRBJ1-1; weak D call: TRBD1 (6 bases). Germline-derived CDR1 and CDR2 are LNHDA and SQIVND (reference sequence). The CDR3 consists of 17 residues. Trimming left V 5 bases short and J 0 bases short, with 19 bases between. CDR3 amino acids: CASSGMRSRGLNTEAFF. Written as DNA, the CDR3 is TGTGCCAGTAGTGGTATGCGGAGCAGGGGACTGAACACTGAAGCTTTCTTT.

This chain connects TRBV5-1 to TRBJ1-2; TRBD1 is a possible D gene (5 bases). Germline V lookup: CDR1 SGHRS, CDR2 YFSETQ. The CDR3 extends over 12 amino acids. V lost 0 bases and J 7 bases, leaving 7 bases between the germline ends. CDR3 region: CASSLDRRGYTF. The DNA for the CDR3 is TGCGCCAGCAGCTTGGACAGGCGTGGCTACACCTTC.

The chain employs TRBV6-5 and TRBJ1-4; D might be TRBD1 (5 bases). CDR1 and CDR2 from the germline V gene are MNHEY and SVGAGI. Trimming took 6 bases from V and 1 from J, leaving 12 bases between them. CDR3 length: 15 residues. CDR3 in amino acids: CASRPAGITNEKLFF. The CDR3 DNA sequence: TGTGCCAGCAGGCCCGCAGGGATAACTAATGAAAAACTGTTTTTT.

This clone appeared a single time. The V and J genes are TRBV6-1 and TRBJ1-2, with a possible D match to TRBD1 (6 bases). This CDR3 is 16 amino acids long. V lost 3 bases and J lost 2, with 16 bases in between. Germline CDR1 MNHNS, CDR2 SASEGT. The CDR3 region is CASSDLQGTLNYGYTF. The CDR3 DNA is TGTGCCAGCAGTGACTTACAGGGAACCCTCAACTATGGCTACACCTTC.

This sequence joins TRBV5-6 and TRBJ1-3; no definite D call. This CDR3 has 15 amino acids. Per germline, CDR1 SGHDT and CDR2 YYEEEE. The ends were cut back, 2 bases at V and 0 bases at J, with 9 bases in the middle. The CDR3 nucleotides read TGTGCCAGCAGCTTTGGGAGATCCTCTGGAAACACCATATATTTT. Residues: CASSFGRSSGNTIYF. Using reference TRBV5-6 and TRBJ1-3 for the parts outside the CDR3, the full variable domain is DAGVTQSPTHLIKTRGQQVTLRCSPKSGHDTVSWYQQALGQGPQFIFQYYEEEERQRGNFPDRFSGHQFPNYSSELNVNALLLGDSALYLCASSFGRSSGNTIYFGEGSWLTVV.

As DNA, the CDR3 is TGTGCCAGCAGTTACGGAGCGGGGAAAGAGACCCAGTACTTC. It codes for CASSYGAGKETQYF. The J gene is TRBJ2-5, the V gene TRBV27, with 7 nucleotides matching TRBD2. This CDR3 has 14 amino acids. CDR1 and CDR2 (germline): MNHEY, SMNVEV (reference sequence). J gave up 3 bases and V 4 bases, and 5 bases lay outside the gene matches.

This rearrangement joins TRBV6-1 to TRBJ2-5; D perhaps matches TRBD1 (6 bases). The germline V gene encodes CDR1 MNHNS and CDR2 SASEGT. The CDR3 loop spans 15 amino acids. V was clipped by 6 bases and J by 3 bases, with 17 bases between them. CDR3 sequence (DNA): TGTGCCAGCAGCCTGGGTTGGGCAGGGGAAGAGACCCAGTACTTC. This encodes CASSLGWAGEETQYF.

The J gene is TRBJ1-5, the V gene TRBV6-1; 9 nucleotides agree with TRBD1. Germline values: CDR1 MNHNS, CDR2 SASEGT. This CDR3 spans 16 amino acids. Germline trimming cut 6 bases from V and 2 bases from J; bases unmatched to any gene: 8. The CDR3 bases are TGTGCCAGCAGGGAACAGGGGGCAGTTGGCAATCAGCCCCAGCATTTT. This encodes CASREQGAVGNQPQHF.

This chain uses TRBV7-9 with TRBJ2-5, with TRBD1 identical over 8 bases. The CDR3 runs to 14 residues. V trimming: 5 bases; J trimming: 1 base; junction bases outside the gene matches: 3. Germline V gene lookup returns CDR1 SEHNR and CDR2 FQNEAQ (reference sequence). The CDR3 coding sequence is TGTGCCAGCAGCCCTCAGGGGGCCCAAGAGACCCAGTACTTC. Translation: CASSPQGAQETQYF.

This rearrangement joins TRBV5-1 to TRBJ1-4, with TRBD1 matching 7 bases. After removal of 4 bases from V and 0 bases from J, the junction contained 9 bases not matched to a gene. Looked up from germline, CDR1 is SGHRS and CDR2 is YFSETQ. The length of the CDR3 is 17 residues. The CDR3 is CASSRDSGTATNEKLFF. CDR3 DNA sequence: TGCGCCAGCAGCCGGGACTCCGGGACAGCAACTAATGAAAAACTGTTTTTT.

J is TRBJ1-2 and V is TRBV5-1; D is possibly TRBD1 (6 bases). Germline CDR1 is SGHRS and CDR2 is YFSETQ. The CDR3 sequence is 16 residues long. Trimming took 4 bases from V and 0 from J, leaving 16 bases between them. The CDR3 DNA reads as TGCGCCAGCAGCGAAGGTACAGGGTTAGCTAACTATGGCTACACCTTC. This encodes CASSEGTGLANYGYTF. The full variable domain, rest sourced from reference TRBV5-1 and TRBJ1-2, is KAGVTQTPRYLIKTRGQQVTLSCSPISGHRSVSWYQQTPGQGLQFLFEYFSETQRNKGNFPGRFSGRQFSNSRSEMNVSTLELGDSALYLCASSEGTGLANYGYTFGSGTRLTVV.

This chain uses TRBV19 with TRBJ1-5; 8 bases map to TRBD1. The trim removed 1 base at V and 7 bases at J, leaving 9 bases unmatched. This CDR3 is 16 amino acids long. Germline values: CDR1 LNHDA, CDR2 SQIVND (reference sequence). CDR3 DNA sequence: TGTGCCAGTAGTATAGGGCGACCAGGGGGCGGCCAGCCCCAGCATTTT. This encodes CASSIGRPGGGQPQHF.

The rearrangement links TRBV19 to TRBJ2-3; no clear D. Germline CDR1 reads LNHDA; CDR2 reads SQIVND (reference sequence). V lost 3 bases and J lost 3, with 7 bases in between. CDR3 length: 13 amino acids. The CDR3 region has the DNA TGTGCCAGTAGTATTTCCCTGACAGATACGCAGTATTTT. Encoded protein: CASSISLTDTQYF.

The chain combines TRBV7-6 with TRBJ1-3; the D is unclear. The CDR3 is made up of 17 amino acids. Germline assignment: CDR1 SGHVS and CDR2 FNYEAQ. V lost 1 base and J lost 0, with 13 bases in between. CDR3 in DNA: TGTGCCAGCAGCTTAGAGAGGCCGAGTTACTCTGGAAACACCATATATTTT. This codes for CASSLERPSYSGNTIYF.

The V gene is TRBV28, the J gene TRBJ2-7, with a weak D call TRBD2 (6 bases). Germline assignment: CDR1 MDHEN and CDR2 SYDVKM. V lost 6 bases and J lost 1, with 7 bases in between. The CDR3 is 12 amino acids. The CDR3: CASRGRSYEQYF. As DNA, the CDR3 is TGTGCCAGCAGGGGGAGGTCCTACGAGCAGTACTTC.

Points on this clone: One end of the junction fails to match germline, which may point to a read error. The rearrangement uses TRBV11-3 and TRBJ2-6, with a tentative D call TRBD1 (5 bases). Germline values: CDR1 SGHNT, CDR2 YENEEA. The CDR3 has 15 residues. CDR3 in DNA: TGTGCCAGCAGTCTTGACAGTTCTGGGGCCAACGGCCTGACTTTC. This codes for CASSLDSSGANGLTF.

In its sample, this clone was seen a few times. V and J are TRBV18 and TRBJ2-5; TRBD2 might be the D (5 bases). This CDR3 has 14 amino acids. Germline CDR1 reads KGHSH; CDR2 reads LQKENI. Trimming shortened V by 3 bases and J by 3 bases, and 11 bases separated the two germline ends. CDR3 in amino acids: CASSPLSGEETQYF. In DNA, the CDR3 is TGTGCCAGCTCACCGTTGTCCGGGGAAGAGACCCAGTACTTC.

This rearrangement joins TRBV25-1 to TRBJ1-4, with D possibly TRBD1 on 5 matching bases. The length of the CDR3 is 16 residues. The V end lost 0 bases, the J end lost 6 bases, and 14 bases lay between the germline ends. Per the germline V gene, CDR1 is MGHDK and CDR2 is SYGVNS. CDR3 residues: CASSEYWGRFHEKLFF. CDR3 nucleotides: TGTGCCAGCAGTGAATATTGGGGGAGGTTCCATGAAAAACTGTTTTTT.

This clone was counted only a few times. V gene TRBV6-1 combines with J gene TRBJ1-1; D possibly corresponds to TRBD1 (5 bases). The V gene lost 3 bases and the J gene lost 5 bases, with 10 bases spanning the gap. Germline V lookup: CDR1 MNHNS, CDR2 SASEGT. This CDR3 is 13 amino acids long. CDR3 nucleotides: TGTGCCAGCAGTGATGGGGCGGGGACTGAAGCTTTCTTT. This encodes CASSDGAGTEAFF.

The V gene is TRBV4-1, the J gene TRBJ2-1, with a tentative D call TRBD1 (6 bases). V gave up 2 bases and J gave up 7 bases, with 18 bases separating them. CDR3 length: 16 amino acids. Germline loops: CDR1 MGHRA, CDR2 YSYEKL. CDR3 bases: TGCGCCAGCAGCCAACAAGACAGGTATCCATATAATGAGCAGTTCTTC. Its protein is CASSQQDRYPYNEQFF.